This T cell receptor beta chain was found in a study of shared clonotypes between healthy human individuals. Study observations and caveats: Clonotype sharing among the donors was expected to vary with sequencing depth. Genetic and exposure-history diversity was limited by the few donors.

This clone occurred a few times. Its antigen is undetermined. The unsorted PBMC sample used ten immunoSEQ deep assay plates. Original data processing: Junction-only immunoSEQ sequences carried no quality scores, so filtering differed. Sequencing was performed with immunoSEQ multiplex PCR; in TCRdb, only in-frame clones are kept and a portion is missing. V, J and clone size are those of that table, while D and trimming were read from the DNA. The sample has about 480,000 clones, 60% to 80% seen once. The CDR3 length is 13 residues. The germline gives CDR1 SGHRS, CDR2 YFSETQ. Trimming stripped 0 bases from V and 7 bases from J, with 10 bases between.

The source material was PBMCs. The TCR was taken from a woman aged 40 to 50 in good health. Some clones in this sample may be carry-over from other donors' samples. The genes are TRBV5-1 and TRBJ1-2; D is uncertain. The CDR3 loop is CASSLGSGPGYTF. DNA for the CDR3: TGCGCCAGCAGCTTGGGGTCCGGGCCTGGCTACACCTTC.